These T cell receptor beta chains were read from a single sample in a study of tumor and adjacent non-tumor tissue in lung cancer. TCRdb passed the multiplex PCR reads through MiXCR, listing each CDR3 protein once. The sample includes about 79,000 distinct CDR3 sequences, 72% seen only once; the top ten take around 10%. Sample: lung tumor tissue. Receptor source: a woman aged 40-49 years with non-small cell lung cancer. The CDR3 runs from the conserved cysteine through the conserved F or W. A D gene is named only where the DNA matches it firmly. A row's size may be missing; if present it is once, few, many or a size class.

d_call: NA; clone_size: many; v_call: TRBV20-1; cdr3_length: 14; cdr3_aa: CSAPFGGSNTEAFF
d_call: NA; clone_size: NA; v_call: TRBV11-2; cdr3_length: 14; cdr3_aa: CANSFHGVGETQYF
d_call: NA; clone_size: many; v_call: TRBV5-4; cdr3_length: 14; cdr3_aa: CASSRLGGIYGYTF
d_call: NA; clone_size: NA; v_call: TRBV7-9; cdr3_length: 15; cdr3_aa: CASSLGTGVRESQYF
d_call: TRBD1; clone_size: NA; v_call: TRBV7-9; cdr3_length: 15; cdr3_aa: CASSLEQGENSPFHF
d_call: NA; clone_size: NA; v_call: TRBV10-3; cdr3_length: 12; cdr3_aa: CAIGHERDTQYF
d_call: NA; clone_size: large; v_call: TRBV6-5; cdr3_length: 13; cdr3_aa: CASSYRTPGELFF
d_call: NA; clone_size: NA; v_call: TRBV5-1; cdr3_length: 14; cdr3_aa: CASSPGTVMTQQFF
d_call: NA; clone_size: NA; v_call: TRBV6-5; cdr3_length: 15; cdr3_aa: CASSSGQSYNPPLHF
d_call: TRBD2; clone_size: few; v_call: TRBV6-6; cdr3_length: 16; cdr3_aa: CASSYILAGGAEEQYF
d_call: NA; clone_size: NA; v_call: TRBV7-8; cdr3_length: 14; cdr3_aa: CASSLGGVEGPRHF
d_call: NA; clone_size: few; v_call: TRBV5-1; cdr3_length: 12; cdr3_aa: CASSLAPGPQYF
d_call: NA; clone_size: NA; v_call: TRBV19; cdr3_length: 13; cdr3_aa: CASSMGWDYGYTF
d_call: NA; clone_size: NA; v_call: TRBV29-1; cdr3_length: 13; cdr3_aa: CIVRSSYNSPLHF
d_call: NA; clone_size: many; v_call: TRBV29-1; cdr3_length: 14; cdr3_aa: CSCFPEEKQETQYF
d_call: TRBD2; clone_size: NA; v_call: TRBV11-2; cdr3_length: 15; cdr3_aa: CASSYPRTRGYEQYF
d_call: NA; clone_size: NA; v_call: TRBV11-2; cdr3_length: 15; cdr3_aa: CASSIRTTITDTQYF
d_call: TRBD1; clone_size: NA; v_call: TRBV29-1; cdr3_length: 14; cdr3_aa: CSVDPGTVGTEDFF
d_call: NA; clone_size: once; v_call: TRBV11-2; cdr3_length: 17; cdr3_aa: CVSSSRRGRTSTDTHYF
d_call: NA; clone_size: NA; v_call: TRBV11-2; cdr3_length: 16; cdr3_aa: CASNTTLDPRIDTQYF
d_call: NA; clone_size: NA; v_call: TRBV6-1; cdr3_length: 13; cdr3_aa: CAAGRGPILEQFF
d_call: TRBD1; clone_size: NA; v_call: TRBV6-6; cdr3_length: 15; cdr3_aa: CVSSYLGTGGYDYTF
d_call: NA; clone_size: few; v_call: TRBV12-3/TRBV12-4; cdr3_length: 15; cdr3_aa: CASSSDKISNQSQHF
d_call: TRBD1; clone_size: few; v_call: TRBV28; cdr3_length: 16; cdr3_aa: CASSPNRGPSRDTQYF
d_call: NA; clone_size: NA; v_call: TRBV11-2; cdr3_length: 14; cdr3_aa: CASSLQLAVHGQYF
d_call: TRBD2; clone_size: many; v_call: TRBV5-1; cdr3_length: 15; cdr3_aa: CASSLGTSTLTEQFF
d_call: TRBD2; clone_size: many; v_call: TRBV28; cdr3_length: 16; cdr3_aa: CASSLMASGSLGEQYF
d_call: TRBD2; clone_size: NA; v_call: TRBV6-2/TRBV6-3; cdr3_length: 15; cdr3_aa: CARSYRERGNNEQFF
d_call: TRBD2; clone_size: many; v_call: TRBV7-8; cdr3_length: 15; cdr3_aa: CASSLVAGGLRNWFF
d_call: NA; clone_size: many; v_call: TRBV28; cdr3_length: 20; cdr3_aa: CASSHLRPPEQASGANVLTF
d_call: NA; clone_size: NA; v_call: TRBV7-9; cdr3_length: 17; cdr3_aa: CARSPRRASSGANVLTF
d_call: TRBD1; clone_size: NA; v_call: TRBV20-1; cdr3_length: 19; cdr3_aa: CNASPFYPDRGHGGYGYTF
d_call: TRBD2; clone_size: once; v_call: TRBV11-2; cdr3_length: 14; cdr3_aa: CVSSWTSGNNEQSF
d_call: TRBD2; clone_size: NA; v_call: TRBV6-2/TRBV6-3; cdr3_length: 18; cdr3_aa: CANSYPSQRGPSTDTQYF
d_call: NA; clone_size: NA; v_call: TRBV5-4; cdr3_length: 15; cdr3_aa: CASSRRLEGDTEAFF
d_call: NA; clone_size: NA; v_call: TRBV11-3; cdr3_length: 16; cdr3_aa: CVRSPRPRSSYSEQFF
d_call: NA; clone_size: once; v_call: TRBV6-8; cdr3_length: 15; cdr3_aa: CDCSHGGGYVYEQYF
d_call: NA; clone_size: NA; v_call: TRBV5-1; cdr3_length: 16; cdr3_aa: CASGLEVPWYTGELLF
d_call: TRBD1; clone_size: once; v_call: TRBV12-3/TRBV12-4; cdr3_length: 14; cdr3_aa: CASRLQGMNTEAFF
d_call: NA; clone_size: NA; v_call: TRBV12-5; cdr3_length: 13; cdr3_aa: CVSGPMDSYEASF
d_call: TRBD1; clone_size: many; v_call: TRBV6-1; cdr3_length: 15; cdr3_aa: CASIGDRGNVQPQHF
d_call: TRBD2; clone_size: NA; v_call: TRBV6-5; cdr3_length: 16; cdr3_aa: CASSYYPPGGTDTQYF
d_call: NA; clone_size: NA; v_call: TRBV11-3; cdr3_length: 12; cdr3_aa: CASSLELREQFF
d_call: NA; clone_size: NA; v_call: TRBV4-1; cdr3_length: 16; cdr3_aa: CARDSRVGTLNTEAFF
d_call: NA; clone_size: NA; v_call: TRBV12-3/TRBV12-4; cdr3_length: 12; cdr3_aa: CVSSSSSLPLHF
d_call: NA; clone_size: NA; v_call: TRBV6-1; cdr3_length: 13; cdr3_aa: CASSANPGSPKFF
d_call: NA; clone_size: NA; v_call: TRBV6-5; cdr3_length: 16; cdr3_aa: CASSYAARANTGELFF
d_call: TRBD1; clone_size: many; v_call: TRBV6-6; cdr3_length: 15; cdr3_aa: CASSPLGDRGYGHTF
d_call: TRBD2; clone_size: NA; v_call: TRBV29-1; cdr3_length: 14; cdr3_aa: CSVTSGFANNEQFF
d_call: NA; clone_size: NA; v_call: TRBV5-1; cdr3_length: 15; cdr3_aa: CASSSVGGWTDTQYF
d_call: TRBD2; clone_size: many; v_call: TRBV24-1; cdr3_length: 14; cdr3_aa: CASGTSGGLGEQFF
d_call: NA; clone_size: once; v_call: TRBV4-2; cdr3_length: 13; cdr3_aa: CASNKRLVDEQFF
d_call: NA; clone_size: NA; v_call: TRBV6-1; cdr3_length: 15; cdr3_aa: CASSDRQADTGELFF
d_call: TRBD2; clone_size: NA; v_call: TRBV4-2; cdr3_length: 16; cdr3_aa: CASSQGSSGDINEQFF
d_call: NA; clone_size: NA; v_call: TRBV11-2; cdr3_length: 15; cdr3_aa: CVSSANPAMNTEAFF
d_call: NA; clone_size: NA; v_call: TRBV28; cdr3_length: 13; cdr3_aa: CANSENFMEGYTF
d_call: NA; clone_size: NA; v_call: TRBV29-1; cdr3_length: 13; cdr3_aa: CRALARGTGELFF